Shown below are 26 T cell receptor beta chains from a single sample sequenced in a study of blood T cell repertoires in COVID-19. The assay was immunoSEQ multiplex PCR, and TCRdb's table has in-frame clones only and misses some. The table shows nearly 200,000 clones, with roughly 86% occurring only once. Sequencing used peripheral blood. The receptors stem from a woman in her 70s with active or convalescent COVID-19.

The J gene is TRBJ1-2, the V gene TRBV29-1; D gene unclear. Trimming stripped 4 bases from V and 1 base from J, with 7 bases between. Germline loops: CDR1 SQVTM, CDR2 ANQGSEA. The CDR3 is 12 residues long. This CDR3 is CSVVSSNYGYTF. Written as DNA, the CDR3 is TGCAGCGTTGTGTCCAGTAACTATGGCTACACCTTC.

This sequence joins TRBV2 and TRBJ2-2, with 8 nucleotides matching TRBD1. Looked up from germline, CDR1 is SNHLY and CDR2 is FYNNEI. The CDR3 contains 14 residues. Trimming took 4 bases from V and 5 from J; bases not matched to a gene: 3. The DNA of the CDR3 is TGTGCCAGCAGTGGGCAGGGGGCGACCGGGGAGCTGTTTTTT. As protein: CASSGQGATGELFF.

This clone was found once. CDR3 bases: TGCGCCAGCAGTCACCCTGGACAGTATCCCTCAGAAAACATTCAGTACTTC. It encodes CASSHPGQYPSENIQYF. The chain has TRBV23-1 and TRBJ2-4; TRBD1 is a possible D gene (6 bases). TRBV23-1 belongs to the ORF category, with a function that is uncertain. The CDR3 spans 17 residues. V lost 3 bases and J 5 bases, leaving 20 bases between the germline ends.

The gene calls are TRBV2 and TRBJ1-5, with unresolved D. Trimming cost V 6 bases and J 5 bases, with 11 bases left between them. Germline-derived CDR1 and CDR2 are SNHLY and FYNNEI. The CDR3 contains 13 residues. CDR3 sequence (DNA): TGTGCCAGCAGGGCGGAGGGCCATCAGCCCCAGCATTTT. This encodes CASRAEGHQPQHF.

The CDR3 spells CASSDVDSYEQYF. Here the CDR3 DNA reads TGTGCCAGCAGCGATGTCGACAGCTACGAGCAGTACTTC. This chain links TRBV5-6 with TRBJ2-7, with D maybe TRBD1 (5 bases). Germline loops: CDR1 SGHDT, CDR2 YYEEEE. This CDR3 is built from 13 residues. Trimming shortened V by 4 bases and J by 3 bases, and 11 bases separated the two germline ends.

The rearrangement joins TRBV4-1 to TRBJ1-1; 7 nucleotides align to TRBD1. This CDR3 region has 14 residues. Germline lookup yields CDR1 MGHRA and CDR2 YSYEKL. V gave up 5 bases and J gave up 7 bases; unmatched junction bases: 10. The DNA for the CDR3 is TGCGCCAGCAGCGTACAGGGGTACCTCGGTGAAGCTTTCTTT. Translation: CASSVQGYLGEAFF.

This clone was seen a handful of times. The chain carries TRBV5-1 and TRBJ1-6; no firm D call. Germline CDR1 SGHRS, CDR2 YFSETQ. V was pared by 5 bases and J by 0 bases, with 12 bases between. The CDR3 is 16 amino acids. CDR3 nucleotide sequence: TGCGCCAGCAGAGACGTACGGAGCTCCTATAATTCACCCCTCCACTTT. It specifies CASRDVRSSYNSPLHF.

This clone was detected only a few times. DNA of the CDR3: TGTGCCAGCAGATCGTCGGGCGGGCAAGAGACCCAGTACTTC. Residues: CASRSSGGQETQYF. The V gene is TRBV7-9, the J gene TRBJ2-5; tentatively, D is TRBD2 (5 bases). This CDR3 region has 14 residues. Trimming took 6 bases from V and 2 from J, leaving 13 bases between them. Germline-derived CDR1 and CDR2 are SEHNR and FQNEAQ (reference sequence).

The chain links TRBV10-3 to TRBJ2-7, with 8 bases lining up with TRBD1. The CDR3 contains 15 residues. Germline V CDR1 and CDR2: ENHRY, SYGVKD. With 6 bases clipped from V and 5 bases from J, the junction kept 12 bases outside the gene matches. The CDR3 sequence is CAISARPPQGDEQYF. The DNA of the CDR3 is TGTGCCATCAGCGCTCGACCACCACAGGGGGACGAGCAGTACTTC.

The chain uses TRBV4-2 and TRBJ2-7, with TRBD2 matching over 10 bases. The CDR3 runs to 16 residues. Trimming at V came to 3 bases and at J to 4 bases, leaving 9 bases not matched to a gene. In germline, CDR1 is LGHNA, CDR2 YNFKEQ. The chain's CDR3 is CASSQEAGTSAYEQYF. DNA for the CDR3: TGTGCCAGCAGCCAGGAGGCCGGGACTAGCGCTTACGAGCAGTACTTC.

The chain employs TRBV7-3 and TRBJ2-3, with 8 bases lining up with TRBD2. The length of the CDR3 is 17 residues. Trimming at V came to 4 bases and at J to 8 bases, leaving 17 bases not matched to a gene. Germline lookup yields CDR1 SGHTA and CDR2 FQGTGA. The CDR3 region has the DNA TGTGCCAGCAGCTCAGGTTTCTCGGGAGGGCCCGGGAGTACGCAGTATTTT. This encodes CASSSGFSGGPGSTQYF.

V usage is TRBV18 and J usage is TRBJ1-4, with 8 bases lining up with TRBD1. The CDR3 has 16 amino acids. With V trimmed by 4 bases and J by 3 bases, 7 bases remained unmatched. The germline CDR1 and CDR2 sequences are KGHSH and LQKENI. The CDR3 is CASSRKQGGPNEKLFF. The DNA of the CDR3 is TGTGCCAGCTCACGGAAACAGGGGGGCCCTAATGAAAAACTGTTTTTT.

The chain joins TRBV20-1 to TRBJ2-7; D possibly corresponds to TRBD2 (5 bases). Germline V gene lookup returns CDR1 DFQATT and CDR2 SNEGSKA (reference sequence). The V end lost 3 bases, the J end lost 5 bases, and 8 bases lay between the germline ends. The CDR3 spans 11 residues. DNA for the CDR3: TGCAGTGCTAGCGGGGTCGACGAGCAGTACTTC. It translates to CSASGVDEQYF.

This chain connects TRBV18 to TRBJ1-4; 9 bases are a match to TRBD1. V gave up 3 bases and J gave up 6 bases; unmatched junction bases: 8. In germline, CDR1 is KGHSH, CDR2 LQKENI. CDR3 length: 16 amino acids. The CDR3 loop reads CASSPLTGTGYEKLFF. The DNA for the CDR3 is TGTGCCAGCTCACCGCTCACCGGGACAGGGTATGAAAAACTGTTTTTT.

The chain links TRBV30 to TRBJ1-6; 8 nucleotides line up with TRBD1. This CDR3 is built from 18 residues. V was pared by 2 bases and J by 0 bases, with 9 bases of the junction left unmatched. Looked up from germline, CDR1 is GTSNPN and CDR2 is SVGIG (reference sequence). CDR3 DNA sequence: TGTGCCTGGAGTTCCGGGACAGGCCAGAGCTCCTATAATTCACCCCTCCACTTT. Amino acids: CAWSSGTGQSSYNSPLHF.

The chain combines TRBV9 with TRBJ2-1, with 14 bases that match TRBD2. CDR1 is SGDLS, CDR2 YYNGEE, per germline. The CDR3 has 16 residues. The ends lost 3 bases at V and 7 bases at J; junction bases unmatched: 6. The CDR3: CASSETGTSGSNEQFF. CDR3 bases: TGTGCCAGCAGCGAAACCGGGACTAGCGGGAGTAATGAGCAGTTCTTC.

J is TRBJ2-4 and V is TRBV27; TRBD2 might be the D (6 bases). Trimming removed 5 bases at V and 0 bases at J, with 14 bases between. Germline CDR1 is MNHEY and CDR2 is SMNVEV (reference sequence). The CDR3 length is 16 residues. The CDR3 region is CASSPQGLRAKNIQYF. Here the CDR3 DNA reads TGTGCCAGCAGTCCCCAGGGACTGAGAGCCAAAAACATTCAGTACTTC.

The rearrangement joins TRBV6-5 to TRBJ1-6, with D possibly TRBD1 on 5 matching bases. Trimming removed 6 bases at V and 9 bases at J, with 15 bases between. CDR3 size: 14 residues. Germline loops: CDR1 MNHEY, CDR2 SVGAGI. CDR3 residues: CASSRAGYGSPLHF. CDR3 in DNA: TGTGCCAGCAGCAGAGCAGGGTACGGTTCACCCCTCCACTTT.

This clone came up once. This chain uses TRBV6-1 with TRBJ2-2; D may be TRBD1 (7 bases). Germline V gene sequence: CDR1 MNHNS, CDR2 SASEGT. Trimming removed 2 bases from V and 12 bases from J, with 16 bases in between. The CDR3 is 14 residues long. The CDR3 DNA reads TGTGCCAGCAGTGAACAGGGGGGAAGGCGGCAGCTGTTTTTT. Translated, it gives CASSEQGGRRQLFF.

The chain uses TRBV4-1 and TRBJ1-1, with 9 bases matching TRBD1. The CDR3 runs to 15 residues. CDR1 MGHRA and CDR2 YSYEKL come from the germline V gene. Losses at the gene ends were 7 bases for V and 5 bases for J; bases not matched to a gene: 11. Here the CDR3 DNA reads TGCGCCAGCAACCTCGACAGGGGGGCAAATACTGAAGCTTTCTTT. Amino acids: CASNLDRGANTEAFF.

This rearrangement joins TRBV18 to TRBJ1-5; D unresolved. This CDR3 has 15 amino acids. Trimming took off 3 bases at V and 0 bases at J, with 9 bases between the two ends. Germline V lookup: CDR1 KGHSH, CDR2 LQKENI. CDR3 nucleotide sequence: TGTGCCAGCTCACCGTATACTGATAGCAATCAGCCCCAGCATTTT. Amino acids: CASSPYTDSNQPQHF.

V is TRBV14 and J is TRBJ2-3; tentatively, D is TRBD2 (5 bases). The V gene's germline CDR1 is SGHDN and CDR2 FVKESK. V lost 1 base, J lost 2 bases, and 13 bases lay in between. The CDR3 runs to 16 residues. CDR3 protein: CASSQGRGGFTDTQYF. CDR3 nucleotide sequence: TGTGCCAGCAGCCAAGGGCGTGGAGGTTTCACAGATACGCAGTATTTT.

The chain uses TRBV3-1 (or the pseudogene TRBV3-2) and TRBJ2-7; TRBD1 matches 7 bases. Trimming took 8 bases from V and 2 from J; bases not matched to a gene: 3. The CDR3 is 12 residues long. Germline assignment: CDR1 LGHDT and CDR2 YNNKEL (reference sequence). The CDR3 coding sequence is TGTGCCAGCCAGGGGGAGCCCTACGAGCAGTACTTC. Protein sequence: CASQGEPYEQYF.

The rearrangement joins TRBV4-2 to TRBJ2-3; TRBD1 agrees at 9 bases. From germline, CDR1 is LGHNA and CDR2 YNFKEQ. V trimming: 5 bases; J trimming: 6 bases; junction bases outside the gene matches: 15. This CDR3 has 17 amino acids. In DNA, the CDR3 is TGTGCCAGCAGCGAAGGAACCGGGACAGGGACGGGGGATACGCAGTATTTT. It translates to CASSEGTGTGTGDTQYF.

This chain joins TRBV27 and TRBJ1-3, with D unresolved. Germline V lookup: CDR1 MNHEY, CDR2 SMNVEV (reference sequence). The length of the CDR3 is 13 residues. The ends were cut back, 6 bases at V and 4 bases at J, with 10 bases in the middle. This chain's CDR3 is CASSKTWGNTIYF. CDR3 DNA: TGTGCCAGCAGCAAAACTTGGGGAAACACCATATATTTT.

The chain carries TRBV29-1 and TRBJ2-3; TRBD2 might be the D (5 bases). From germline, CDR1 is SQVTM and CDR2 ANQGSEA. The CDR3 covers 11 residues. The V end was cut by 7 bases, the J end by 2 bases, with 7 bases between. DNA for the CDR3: TGCAGCGGAGACTACACAGATACGCAGTATTTT. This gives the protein CSGDYTDTQYF.